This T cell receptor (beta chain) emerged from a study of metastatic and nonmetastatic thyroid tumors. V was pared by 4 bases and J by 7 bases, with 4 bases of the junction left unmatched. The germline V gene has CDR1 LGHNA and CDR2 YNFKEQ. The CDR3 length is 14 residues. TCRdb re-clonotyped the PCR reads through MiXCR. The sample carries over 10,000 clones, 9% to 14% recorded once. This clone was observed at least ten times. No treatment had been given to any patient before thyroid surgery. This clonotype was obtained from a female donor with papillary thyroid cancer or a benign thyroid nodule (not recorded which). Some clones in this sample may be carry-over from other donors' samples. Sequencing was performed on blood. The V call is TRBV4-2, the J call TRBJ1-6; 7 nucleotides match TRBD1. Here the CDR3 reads CASSPGTENSPLHF. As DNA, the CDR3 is TGTGCCAGCAGCCCCGGGACAGAGAATTCACCCCTCCACTTT.